These T cell receptor beta chains were read from a single sample in a study of blood T cell repertoires in COVID-19. Data came from immunoSEQ multiplex PCR; TCRdb stores just in-frame clones and leaves some out. The sample yields about 220,000 clones, approximately 80% seen once. Sample: peripheral blood. These receptors came from a man aged 25 to 40 with active or convalescent COVID-19. Both conserved end residues are part of each CDR3.

J | V | CDR3
TRBJ2-1 | TRBV18 | CASSPLAPYNEQFF
TRBJ2-2 | TRBV28 | CASSGEREGPGELFF
TRBJ2-5 | TRBV2 | CASSYGRTTLETQYF
TRBJ1-2 | TRBV6-2/TRBV6-3 | CASSLQAHNYGYTF
TRBJ2-7 | TRBV28 | CASTRLREAWEQYF
TRBJ1-3 | TRBV9 | CASSGSNTGGEGNTIYF
TRBJ2-3 | TRBV3-1/TRBV3-2 | CASSLRTSGGLTDTQYF
TRBJ1-2 | TRBV5-6 | CASSLVRTGDGYTF
TRBJ2-3 | TRBV3-1/TRBV3-2 | CASSPLRGGTRTDTQYF
TRBJ2-5 | TRBV5-1 | CASSLGAIQETQYF
TRBJ2-3 | TRBV10-3 | CAISEPGPPAGDTQYF
TRBJ2-7 | TRBV5-1 | CASSLSHEQYF
TRBJ1-4 | TRBV25-1 | CASSEGRVANEKLFF
TRBJ1-2 | TRBV6-5 | CASSYEGSNYGYTF
TRBJ1-5 | TRBV5-1 | CASSLGQANQPQHF
TRBJ1-2 | TRBV2 | CASSTGTGTGYGYTF
TRBJ2-3 | TRBV28 | CASSFAVAGGADTQYF
TRBJ1-2 | TRBV4-3 | CASSQDPHGTKGYTF
TRBJ2-7 | TRBV5-1 | CASSLSGGTPYEQYF
TRBJ2-7 | TRBV5-6 | CASSAEGTGGPKYYEQYF
TRBJ1-1 | TRBV6-5 | CASSYHGGGTEAFF
TRBJ1-1 | TRBV11-2 | CASTTPTGDTEAFF
TRBJ2-1 | TRBV9 | CASSSRFSGTYNEQFF
TRBJ2-7 | TRBV27 | CASSLGGTNEQYF
TRBJ2-1 | TRBV11-2 | CASSFGRGMDNEQFF
TRBJ2-3 | TRBV3-1/TRBV3-2 | CASSQFRGQRPDTQYF
TRBJ2-7 | TRBV9 | CASSQSGTGGSYEQYF
TRBJ1-2 | TRBV3-1/TRBV3-2 | CASSQWSANYGYTF
TRBJ2-7 | TRBV6-5 | CASTQGAEQYF
TRBJ2-7 | TRBV28 | CASSPIPHPGQYEQYF
TRBJ1-3 | TRBV19 | CASRPGTTGNTIYF
TRBJ2-1 | TRBV7-9 | CASSRNRGSNEQFF
TRBJ2-7 | TRBV7-9 | CASSFGSGTREQYF
TRBJ1-2 | TRBV24-1 | CATSDRTLTSGYTF
TRBJ2-6 | TRBV5-1 | CASSLVWAGGAGANVLTF
TRBJ2-5 | TRBV6-6 | CASSYGGTGKETQYF
TRBJ1-6 | TRBV27 | CASSGYRGRQNSPLHF
TRBJ1-4 | TRBV6-2/TRBV6-3 | CASSRGEKLFF
TRBJ2-1 | TRBV5-1 | CASSLAGGAANEQFF
TRBJ2-7 | TRBV29-1 | CSVEAPSAYEQYF
TRBJ2-5 | TRBV5-8 | CASSLGYLAGVEETQYF
TRBJ1-1 | TRBV28 | CASSFQRQGVGAFF
TRBJ1-6 | TRBV27 | CASRTLYNSPLHF
TRBJ2-1 | TRBV6-2/TRBV6-3 | CASSPRTDFRKHNEQFF
TRBJ1-5 | TRBV5-1 | CASSLEGGNQPQHF
TRBJ2-1 | TRBV10-1 | CASRWGENTPSGDEQFF
TRBJ1-6 | TRBV5-4 | CATKVGGVGSPLHF
TRBJ2-4 | TRBV4-2 | CASSQGGGGVNIQYF
TRBJ1-5 | TRBV18 | CASSQGGWYQPQHF
TRBJ2-7 | TRBV20-1 | CSALYSYEQYF
TRBJ1-5 | TRBV2 | CASSGARLQPQHF
TRBJ1-2 | TRBV7-8 | CASSLAMGHYGYTF
TRBJ2-7 | TRBV6-5 | CASGTGSPYEQYF
TRBJ1-6 | TRBV5-1 | CASSPVPGQGSPLHF
TRBJ2-7 | TRBV9 | CASSVDQGAAYEQYF
TRBJ2-3 | TRBV19 | CASREAGTDTQYF
TRBJ2-5 | TRBV5-8 | CASSFKDRVETQYF